The 11 T cell receptor beta chains presented below share a single source sample, sequenced in a study of shared clonotypes between healthy human individuals. CD45RO-negative CD8 cells positively selected for CCR7 made up the naive population, which excluded terminally differentiated effector memory CD45RA+ cells. Data came from immunoSEQ multiplex PCR; TCRdb stores just in-frame clones and leaves some out. Counted here are roughly 570,000 clones, roughly 98% occurring once; the ten biggest clones make up 0.25% to 0.35%. The specimen was naive CD8+ T cells sorted from blood. All receptors derive from a man younger than 45 in good health.

The gene calls are TRBV27 and TRBJ2-6; unclear D gene. The length of the CDR3 is 16 residues. V was clipped by 7 bases and J by 0 bases, with 13 bases between them. The germline CDR1 and CDR2 sequences are MNHEY and SMNVEV (reference sequence). CDR3 coding DNA: TGTGCCAGCATGAAAAACTATCACTCTGGGGCCAACGTCCTGACTTTC. Translated: CASMKNYHSGANVLTF. The whole variable domain, remainder taken from reference TRBV27 and TRBJ2-6, is EAQVTQNPRYLITVTGKKLTVTCSQNMNHEYMSWYRQDPGLGLRQIYYSMNVEVTDKGDVPEGYKVSRKEKRNFPLILESPSPNQTSLYFCASMKNYHSGANVLTFGAGSRLTVL.

The CDR3, as DNA: TGCGCCAGCAGCCCCTTCTCAAAGGGCACAGATACGCAGTATTTT. Its protein is CASSPFSKGTDTQYF. This chain links TRBV4-3 with TRBJ2-3; D not certain. The V end was cut by 4 bases, the J end by 1 base, with 12 bases between. The CDR3 totals 15 residues. CDR1 and CDR2 from the germline V gene are LGHNA and YSLEER.

J is TRBJ2-5 and V is TRBV7-9; D gene uncertain. The V gene lost 5 bases and the J gene lost 1 base, with 8 bases spanning the gap. This CDR3 has 13 amino acids. Per germline, CDR1 SEHNR and CDR2 FQNEAQ (reference sequence). CDR3 protein: CASSPTVQETQYF. The CDR3 DNA is TGTGCCAGCAGCCCCACTGTCCAAGAGACCCAGTACTTC.

The chain is built from TRBV9 and TRBJ2-3; TRBD1 matches at 9 bases. The CDR3 is 17 residues long. The junction had 11 bases not matched to a gene; V was cut back by 3 bases and J by 3 bases. The germline V gene has CDR1 SGDLS and CDR2 YYNGEE. CDR3 amino acids: CASSAPDRGILTDTQYF. CDR3 nucleotide sequence: TGTGCCAGCAGCGCGCCCGACAGGGGGATATTAACAGATACGCAGTATTTT.

The chain carries TRBV2 and TRBJ1-5; a possible D gene is TRBD1 (5 bases). V was shortened by 6 bases and J by 5 bases, with 17 bases between the two germline ends. Germline CDR1 is SNHLY and CDR2 is FYNNEI. The CDR3 is 15 residues long. In nucleotides, the CDR3 is TGTGCCAGCAGAGAGGGGACTCTCTGGGATCAGCCCCAGCATTTT. It translates to CASREGTLWDQPQHF.

The chain uses TRBV9 and TRBJ2-3; D unclear. This CDR3 is built from 16 residues. Germline V gene sequence: CDR1 SGDLS, CDR2 YYNGEE. V lost 3 bases, J lost 2 bases, and 16 bases lay in between. DNA of the CDR3: TGTGCCAGCAGCGACAACCTAGGGCCTGACACAGATACGCAGTATTTT. Amino acids: CASSDNLGPDTDTQYF.

This clone was recorded only once. This chain joins TRBV5-4 and TRBJ2-6, with D possibly matching TRBD1 (6 bases). This CDR3 comprises 17 residues. Germline assignment: CDR1 SGHNT and CDR2 YYREEE (reference sequence). Trimming shortened V by 3 bases and J by 0 bases, and 13 bases separated the two germline ends. CDR3 region: CASSSGQIFSGANVLTF. In nucleotides, the CDR3 is TGTGCCAGCAGCTCCGGACAGATTTTCTCTGGGGCCAACGTCCTGACTTTC.

This chain links TRBV10-1 with TRBJ1-1; D not resolved. The CDR3 totals 15 residues. In germline, CDR1 is WNHNN, CDR2 SYGVQD (reference sequence). V dropped 0 bases and J dropped 5 bases, with 13 bases sitting between them. For the CDR3, the DNA is TGCGCCAGCAGTGAGTCGTCCGGAGGGAGAACTGAAGCTTTCTTT. Amino acids: CASSESSGGRTEAFF.

The V call is TRBV13, the J call TRBJ1-4, with D uncertain. The V gene's germline CDR1 is PRHDT and CDR2 FYEKMQ (reference sequence). CDR3 size: 17 residues. Trimming pared 0 bases from V and 8 bases from J, leaving 19 bases between. Here the CDR3 reads CASSLGLGFAGGEKLFF. DNA for the CDR3: TGTGCCAGCAGCTTAGGCCTTGGATTCGCGGGTGGCGAAAAACTGTTTTTT.

The gene calls are TRBV2 and TRBJ2-7; D is perhaps TRBD1 or TRBD2 (5 bases each). CDR3 length: 12 amino acids. Germline V CDR1 and CDR2: SNHLY, FYNNEI. With 8 bases removed from V and 4 bases from J, the gap between germline ends came to 12 bases. CDR3: CASFGGKYEQYF. The CDR3 DNA reads as TGTGCCAGCTTTGGGGGAAAATACGAGCAGTACTTC.

The genes are TRBV5-6 and TRBJ1-2, with 7 bases matching TRBD1. The CDR3 sequence is 14 residues long. Per germline, CDR1 SGHDT and CDR2 YYEEEE. V gave up 2 bases and J gave up 3 bases; unmatched junction bases: 4. CDR3 in amino acids: CASSLSGTDYGYTF. Here the CDR3 DNA reads TGTGCCAGCAGCTTATCCGGGACAGACTATGGCTACACCTTC.